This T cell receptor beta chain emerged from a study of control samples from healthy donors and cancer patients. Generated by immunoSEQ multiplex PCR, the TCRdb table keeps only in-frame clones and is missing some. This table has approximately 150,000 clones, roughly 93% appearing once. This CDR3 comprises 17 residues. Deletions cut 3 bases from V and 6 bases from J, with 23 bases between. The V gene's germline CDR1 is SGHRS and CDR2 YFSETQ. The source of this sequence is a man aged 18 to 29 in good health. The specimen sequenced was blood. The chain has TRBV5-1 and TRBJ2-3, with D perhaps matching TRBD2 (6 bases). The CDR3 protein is CASSSGGIGVIEDTQYF. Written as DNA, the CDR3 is TGCGCCAGCAGCTCCGGGGGAATCGGGGTAATTGAGGATACGCAGTATTTT. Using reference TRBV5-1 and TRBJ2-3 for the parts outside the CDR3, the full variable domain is KAGVTQTPRYLIKTRGQQVTLSCSPISGHRSVSWYQQTPGQGLQFLFEYFSETQRNKGNFPGRFSGRQFSNSRSEMNVSTLELGDSALYLCASSSGGIGVIEDTQYFGPGTRLTVL.